What follows is one TCR beta chain and its context. The sample belongs to a study of blood T cell repertoires in COVID-19. V gave up 7 bases and J gave up 4 bases, with 13 bases separating them. Germline V lookup: CDR1 MNHEY, CDR2 SMNVEV (reference sequence). The CDR3 length is 13 residues. Sequenced by immunoSEQ multiplex PCR; TCRdb stores in-frame clones only, minus some. This sample yields about 200,000 clones, of which 75% to 95% are seen a single time; approximately 0.56% belongs to the top ten. The chain links TRBV27 to TRBJ1-1; no clear D gene. This TCR came from a man aged 50-60 years with acute or convalescent COVID-19. The specimen was peripheral blood. CDR3 sequence (DNA): TGTGCCAGCACCTCGCGGTTCGGCACTGAAGCTTTCTTT. Encoded protein: CASTSRFGTEAFF.